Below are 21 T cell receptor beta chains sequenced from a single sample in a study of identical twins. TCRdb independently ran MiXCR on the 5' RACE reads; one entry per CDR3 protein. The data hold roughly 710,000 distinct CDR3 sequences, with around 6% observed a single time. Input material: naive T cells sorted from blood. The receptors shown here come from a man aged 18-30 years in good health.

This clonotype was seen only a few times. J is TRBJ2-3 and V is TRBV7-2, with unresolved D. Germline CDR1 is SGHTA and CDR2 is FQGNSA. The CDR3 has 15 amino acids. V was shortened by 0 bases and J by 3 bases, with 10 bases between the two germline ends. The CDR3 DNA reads TGTGCCAGCAGCTTAGCGCTTCTGGGGACAGATACGCAGTATTTT. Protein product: CASSLALLGTDTQYF. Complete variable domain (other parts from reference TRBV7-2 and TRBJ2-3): GAGVSQSPSNKVTEKGKDVELRCDPISGHTALYWYRQSLGQGLEFLIYFQGNSAPDKSGLPSDRFSAERTGGSVSTLTIQRTQQEDSAVYLCASSLALLGTDTQYFGPGTRLTVL.

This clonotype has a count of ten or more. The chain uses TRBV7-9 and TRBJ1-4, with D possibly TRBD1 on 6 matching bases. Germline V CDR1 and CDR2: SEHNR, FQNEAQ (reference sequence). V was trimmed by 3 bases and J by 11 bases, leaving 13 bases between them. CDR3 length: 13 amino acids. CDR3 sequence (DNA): TGTGCCAGCAGCTTTCCACAGGGCAGCAAACTGTTTTTT. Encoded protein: CASSFPQGSKLFF.

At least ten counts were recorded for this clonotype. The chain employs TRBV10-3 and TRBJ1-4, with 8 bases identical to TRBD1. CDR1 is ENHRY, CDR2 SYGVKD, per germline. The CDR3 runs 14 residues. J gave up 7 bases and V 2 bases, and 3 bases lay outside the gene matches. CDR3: CAISEGTGFEKLFF. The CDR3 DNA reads TGTGCCATCAGTGAGGGGACAGGCTTTGAAAAACTGTTTTTT.

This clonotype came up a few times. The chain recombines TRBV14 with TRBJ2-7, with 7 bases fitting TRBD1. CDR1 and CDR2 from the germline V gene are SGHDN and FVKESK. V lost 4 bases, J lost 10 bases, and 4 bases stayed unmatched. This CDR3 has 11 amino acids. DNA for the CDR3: TGTGCCAGCAGCCGAGACAGGGTTCAGTACTTC. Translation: CASSRDRVQYF.

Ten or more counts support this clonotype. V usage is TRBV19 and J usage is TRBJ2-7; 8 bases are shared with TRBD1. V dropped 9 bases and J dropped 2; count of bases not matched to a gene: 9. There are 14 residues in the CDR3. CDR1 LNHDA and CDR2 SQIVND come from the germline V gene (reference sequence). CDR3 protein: CASHPTGVPYEQYF. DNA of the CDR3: TGTGCCAGCCACCCGACAGGGGTCCCCTACGAGCAGTACTTC.

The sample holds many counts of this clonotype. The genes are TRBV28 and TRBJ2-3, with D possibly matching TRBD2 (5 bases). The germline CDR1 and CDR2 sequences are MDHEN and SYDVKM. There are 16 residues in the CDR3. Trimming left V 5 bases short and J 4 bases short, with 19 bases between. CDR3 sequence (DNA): TGTGCCAGCAGTGCAGTGTCGGAGGCGCCCGCAGATACGCAGTATTTT. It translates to CASSAVSEAPADTQYF.

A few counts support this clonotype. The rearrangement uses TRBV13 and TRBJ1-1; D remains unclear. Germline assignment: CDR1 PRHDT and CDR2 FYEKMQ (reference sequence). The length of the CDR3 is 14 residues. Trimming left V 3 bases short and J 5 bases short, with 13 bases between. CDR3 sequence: CASSFLTSGTEAFF. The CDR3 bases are TGTGCCAGCAGCTTCCTGACATCGGGGACTGAAGCTTTCTTT.

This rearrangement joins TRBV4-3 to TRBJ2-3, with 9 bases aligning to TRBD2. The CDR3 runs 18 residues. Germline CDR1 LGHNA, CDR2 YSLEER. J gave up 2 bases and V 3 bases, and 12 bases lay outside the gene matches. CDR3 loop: CASSHPAEASGVTDTQYF. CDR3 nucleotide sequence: TGCGCCAGCAGCCATCCGGCTGAGGCTAGCGGGGTCACAGATACGCAGTATTTT.

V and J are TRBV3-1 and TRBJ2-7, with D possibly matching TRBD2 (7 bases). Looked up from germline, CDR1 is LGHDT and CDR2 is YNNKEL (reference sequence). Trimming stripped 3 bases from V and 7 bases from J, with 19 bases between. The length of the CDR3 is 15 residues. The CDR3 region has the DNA TGTGCCAGCAGCCACGGGGGAGGGGGAACGAGGGAGCAGTACTTC. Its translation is CASSHGGGGTREQYF.

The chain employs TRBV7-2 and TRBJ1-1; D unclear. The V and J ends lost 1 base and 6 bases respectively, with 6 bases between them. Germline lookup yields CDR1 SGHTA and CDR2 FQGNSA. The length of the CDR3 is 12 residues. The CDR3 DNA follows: TGTGCCAGCAGCTTAGAAATTGCTGAAGCTTTCTTT. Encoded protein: CASSLEIAEAFF.

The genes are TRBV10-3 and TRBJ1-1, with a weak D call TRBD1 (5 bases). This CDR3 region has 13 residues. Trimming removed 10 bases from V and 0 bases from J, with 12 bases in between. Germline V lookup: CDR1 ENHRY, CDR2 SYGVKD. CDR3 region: CARARDLNTEAFF. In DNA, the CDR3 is TGTGCCAGAGCCCGGGACCTGAACACTGAAGCTTTCTTT.

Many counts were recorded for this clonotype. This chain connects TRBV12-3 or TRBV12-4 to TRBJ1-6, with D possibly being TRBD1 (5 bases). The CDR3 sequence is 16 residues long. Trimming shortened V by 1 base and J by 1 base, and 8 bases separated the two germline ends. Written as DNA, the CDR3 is TGTGCCAGCAGTTTAGTCGGGGGATCCTATAATTCACCCCTCCACTTT. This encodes CASSLVGGSYNSPLHF.

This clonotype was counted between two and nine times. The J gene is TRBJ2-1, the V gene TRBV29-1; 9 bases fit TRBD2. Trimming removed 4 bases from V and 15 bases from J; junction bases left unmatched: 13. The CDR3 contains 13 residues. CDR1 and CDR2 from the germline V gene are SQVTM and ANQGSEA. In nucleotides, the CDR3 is TGCAGCGTTGCAGGCGGGAGGGCCCGGGAGTCGTTCTTC. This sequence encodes CSVAGGRARESFF.

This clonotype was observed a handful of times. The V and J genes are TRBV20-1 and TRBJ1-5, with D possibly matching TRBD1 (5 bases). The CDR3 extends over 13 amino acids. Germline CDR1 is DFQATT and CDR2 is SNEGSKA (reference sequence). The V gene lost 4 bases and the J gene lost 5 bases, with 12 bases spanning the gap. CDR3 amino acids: CSANGGSDQPQHF. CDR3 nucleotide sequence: TGCAGTGCTAACGGGGGATCGGATCAGCCCCAGCATTTT.

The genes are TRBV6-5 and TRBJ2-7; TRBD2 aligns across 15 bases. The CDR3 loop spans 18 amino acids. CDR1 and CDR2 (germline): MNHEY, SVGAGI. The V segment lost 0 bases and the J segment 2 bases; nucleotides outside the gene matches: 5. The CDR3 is CASSYSGTSGRRTYEQYF. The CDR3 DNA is TGTGCCAGCAGTTACTCCGGGACTAGCGGGAGGCGCACCTACGAGCAGTACTTC.

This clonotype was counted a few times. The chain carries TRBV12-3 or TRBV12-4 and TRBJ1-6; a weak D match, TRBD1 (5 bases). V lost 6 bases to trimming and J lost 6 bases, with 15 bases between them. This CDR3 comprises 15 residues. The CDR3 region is CASSPRGMSNSPLHF. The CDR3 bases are TGTGCCAGCAGCCCCCGGGGGATGAGTAATTCACCCCTCCACTTT.

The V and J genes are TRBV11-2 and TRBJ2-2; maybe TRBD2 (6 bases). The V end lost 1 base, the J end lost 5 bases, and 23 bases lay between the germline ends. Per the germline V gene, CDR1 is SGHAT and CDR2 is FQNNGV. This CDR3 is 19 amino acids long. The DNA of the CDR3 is TGTGCCAGCAGCTTAGGTTCTGATTTCCCGGGAGTAGGGACCGGGGAGCTGTTTTTT. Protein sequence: CASSLGSDFPGVGTGELFF.

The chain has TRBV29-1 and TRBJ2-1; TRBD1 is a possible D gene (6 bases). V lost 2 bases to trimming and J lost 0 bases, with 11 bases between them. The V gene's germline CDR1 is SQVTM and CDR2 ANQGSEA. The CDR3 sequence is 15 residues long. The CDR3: CSVEYDRSSYNEQFF. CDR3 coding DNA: TGCAGCGTTGAATACGACAGGAGCTCCTACAATGAGCAGTTCTTC.

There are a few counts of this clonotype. The CDR3 bases are TGCAGTGCCCTCGCCGCAGGACTAGCGGGCAGACGGTTTAGCACAGATACGCAGTATTTT. Its protein is CSALAAGLAGRRFSTDTQYF. The genes are TRBV20-1 and TRBJ2-3; 11 positions agree with TRBD2. CDR3 size: 20 residues. Germline CDR1 is DFQATT and CDR2 is SNEGSKA (reference sequence). Trimming at V came to 6 bases and at J to 0 bases, leaving 20 bases not matched to a gene.

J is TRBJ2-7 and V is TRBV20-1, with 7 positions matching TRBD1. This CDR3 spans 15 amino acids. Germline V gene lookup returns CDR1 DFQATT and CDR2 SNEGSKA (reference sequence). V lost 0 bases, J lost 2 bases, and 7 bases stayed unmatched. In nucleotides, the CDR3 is TGCAGTGCTAGAGACTACAGGGGAAAGACCTACGAGCAGTACTTC. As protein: CSARDYRGKTYEQYF.

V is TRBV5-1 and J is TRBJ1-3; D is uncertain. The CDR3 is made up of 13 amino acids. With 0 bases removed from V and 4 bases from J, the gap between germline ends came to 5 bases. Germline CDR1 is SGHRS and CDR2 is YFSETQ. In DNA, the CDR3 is TGCGCCAGCAGCTTGGTGTGGGGAAACACCATATATTTT. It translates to CASSLVWGNTIYF.